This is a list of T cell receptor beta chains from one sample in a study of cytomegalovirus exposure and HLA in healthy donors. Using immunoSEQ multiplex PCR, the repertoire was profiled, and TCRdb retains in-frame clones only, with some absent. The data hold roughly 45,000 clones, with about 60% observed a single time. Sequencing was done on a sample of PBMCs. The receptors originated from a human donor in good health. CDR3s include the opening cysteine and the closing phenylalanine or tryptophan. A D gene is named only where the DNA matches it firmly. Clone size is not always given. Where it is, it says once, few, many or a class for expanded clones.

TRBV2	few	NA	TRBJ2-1	CASREGGYNEQFF	TGTGCCAGCAGGGAAGGAGGTTACAATGAGCAGTTCTTC
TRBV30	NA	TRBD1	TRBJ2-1	CAWSVGGPSRGQFF	TGTGCCTGGAGTGTAGGGGGCCCAAGTCGAGGGCAGTTCTTC
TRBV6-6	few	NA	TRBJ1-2	CASSTGNYGYTF	TGTGCCAGCAGCACAGGAAACTATGGCTACACCTTC
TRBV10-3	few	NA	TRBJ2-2	CAISEIRNTGELFF	TGTGCCATCAGTGAAATCCGGAACACCGGGGAGCTGTTTTTT
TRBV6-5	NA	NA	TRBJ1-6	CASSLGARWGNSPLHF	TGTGCCAGCAGTTTGGGGGCGCGATGGGGGAATTCACCCCTCCACTTT
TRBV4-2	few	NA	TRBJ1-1	CASSQGGRGRVFVLAFF	TGTGCCAGCAGCCAAGGAGGGCGGGGGCGCGTCTTTGTCCTAGCTTTCTTT
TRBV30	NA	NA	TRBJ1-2	CAWSVGLSTNYGYTF	TGTGCCTGGAGTGTAGGACTGTCGACTAACTATGGCTACACCTTC
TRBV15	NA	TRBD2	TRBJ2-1	CATSIAGETYNEQFF	TGTGCCACCAGCATAGCGGGGGAGACCTACAATGAGCAGTTCTTC
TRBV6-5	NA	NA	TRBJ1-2	CASKVSGHYGYTF	TGTGCCAGCAAAGTTTCAGGGCACTATGGCTACACCTTC
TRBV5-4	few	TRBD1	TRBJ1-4	CASGSDRANEKLFF	TGTGCCAGCGGATCCGACAGGGCTAATGAAAAACTGTTTTTT
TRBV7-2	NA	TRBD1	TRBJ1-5	CASSLNRGGEPQHF	TGTGCCAGCAGCTTAAACAGGGGGGGTGAGCCCCAGCATTTT